The rows below give T cell receptor beta chains drawn from one sample of a study of shared clonotypes between healthy human individuals. Using immunoSEQ multiplex PCR, the repertoire was profiled, and TCRdb retains in-frame clones only, with some absent. The sample yields approximately 1,500,000 clones, approximately 98% seen once. Sequenced sample: naive CD4+ T cells sorted from blood. The source of these receptors is a man under 40 in good health. The CDR3 runs from the conserved cysteine through the conserved F or W. The D gene is left open where the match is weak. Some rows have no size entry. The others give once, few or many, or a class for an expanded clone.

>TRBV19|-|TRBJ2-1|-
TGTGCCAGCGGGCAGGGGCCCTACAATGAGCAGTTCTTC
CASGQGPYNEQFF
>TRBV27|-|TRBJ2-7|-
TGTGCCAGCAGCCCCGCTGTGTTAGGATCCGAGCAGTACTTC
CASSPAVLGSEQYF
>TRBV6-5|-|TRBJ2-2|-
TGTGCCAGCAGTTACTTCGACGCGAACACCGGGGAGCTGTTTTTT
CASSYFDANTGELFF
>TRBV15|-|TRBJ2-7|-
TGTGCCACCAGCAGAGATCTTGGCGAGCAGTACTTC
CATSRDLGEQYF
>TRBV27|-|TRBJ1-1|TRBD1
TGTGCCAGCAGCGCCCCGGGACAGGGGAGCACTGAAGCTTTCTTT
CASSAPGQGSTEAFF
>TRBV7-9|-|TRBJ2-1|TRBD1
TGTGCCAGCAGCTACGGGACAGTCCCCGGGCATGAGCAGTTCTTC
CASSYGTVPGHEQFF
>TRBV29-1|-|TRBJ2-3|-
TGCAGCGTTGAAGAATTCACAGATACGCAGTATTTT
CSVEEFTDTQYF
>TRBV19|-|TRBJ1-1|-
TGTGCCAGTAGTATCACAGGTTTACGCTCTGAAGCTTTCTTT
CASSITGLRSEAFF
>TRBV7-8|-|TRBJ1-2|-
TGTGCCAGCAGCTTAAGGATTTCTAACTATGGCTACACCTTC
CASSLRISNYGYTF
>TRBV7-9|-|TRBJ2-1|-
TGTGCCAGCAGCACCACCTACAATGAGCAGTTCTTC
CASSTTYNEQFF
>TRBV2|-|TRBJ1-3|-
TGTGCCAGCAGTGAAAGTTGGGCCTACTCTGGAAACACCATATATTTT
CASSESWAYSGNTIYF
>TRBV10-3|-|TRBJ2-3|-
TGTGCCATCAGTGACAGGTCAGATACGCAGTATTTT
CAISDRSDTQYF
>TRBV7-2|-|TRBJ2-7|-
TGTGCCAGCAGCTTAGAGCCCGACTACGAGCAGTACTTC
CASSLEPDYEQYF
>TRBV2|-|TRBJ2-5|TRBD2
TGTGCCAGCAGGAAGACTAGCGGGGGGAGGGAGACCCAGTACTTC
CASRKTSGGRETQYF
>TRBV5-6|-|TRBJ2-7|TRBD1
TGTGCCAGCAGCTTGGGACAGGGCCTCGGCGAGCAGTACTTC
CASSLGQGLGEQYF
>TRBV7-2|once|TRBJ1-4|-
TGTGCCAGCAGCCTCCGCCCGGGGACCCTCAATGAAAAACTGTTTTTT
CASSLRPGTLNEKLFF
>TRBV7-3|-|TRBJ2-1|TRBD2
TGTGCCAGCAGCTCCTCCGGGACTAACAATTACAATGAGCAGTTCTTC
CASSSSGTNNYNEQFF
>TRBV15|-|TRBJ2-1|-
TGTGCCACCAGCAGAGTTTTCCGAGGTACAGACAATGAGCAGTTCTTC
CATSRVFRGTDNEQFF
>TRBV9|-|TRBJ2-1|TRBD2
TGTGCCAGCAGTCATAGCGGGAGTAGCGACAATGAGCAGTTCTTC
CASSHSGSSDNEQFF
>TRBV2|-|TRBJ1-5|TRBD1
TGTGCCAGCAGCGGAGACAGGGCTGGCAATCAGCCCCAGCATTTT
CASSGDRAGNQPQHF
>TRBV2|-|TRBJ2-7|TRBD1
TGTGCCAGCAAGGGACAGGGGCGGTACTACGAGCAGTACTTC
CASKGQGRYYEQYF
>TRBV29-1|-|TRBJ2-5|TRBD1
TGCAGCGTTGAACAGGGGGAAGAGACCCAGTACTTC
CSVEQGEETQYF
>TRBV6-5|-|TRBJ2-1|TRBD1
TGTGCCAGCAGTCACTGGGGACAGGGGGACAATGAGCAGTTCTTC
CASSHWGQGDNEQFF
>TRBV5-1|-|TRBJ1-1|TRBD1
TGCGCCAGCAGCTTGGCTGGGACAGGGGACACTGAAGCTTTCTTT
CASSLAGTGDTEAFF
>TRBV29-1|once|TRBJ1-1|TRBD1
TGCAGCGGGGAACAGGGGATTAGTACTGAAGCTTTCTTT
CSGEQGISTEAFF
>TRBV19|-|TRBJ2-7|TRBD2
TGTGCCAGCGGCCCTAGCGGGAGTTACGAGCAGTACTTC
CASGPSGSYEQYF
>TRBV11-2|-|TRBJ2-1|-
TGTGCCAGCAGCTTTAAAGGGTTAGCCAGAGCTACAGGCAATGAGCAGTTCTTC
CASSFKGLARATGNEQFF
>TRBV30|-|TRBJ1-5|-
TGTGCCTGGAGCATTGTACATCGGAGAAATAGCAATCAGCCCCAGCATTTT
CAWSIVHRRNSNQPQHF
>TRBV7-7|-|TRBJ2-3|TRBD2
TGTGCTAGCAGCCTCAAGACTAGCTTTGCGGCAGATACGCAGTATTTT
CASSLKTSFAADTQYF
>TRBV2|-|TRBJ2-7|TRBD1
TGTGCCAGCAGCCGAAAGGGGGTCGGACAGGGTAGCCACGAGCAGTACTTC
CASSRKGVGQGSHEQYF
>TRBV29-1|-|TRBJ2-1|TRBD2
TGCAGCGTTAAGGGTACTAGCGGGACGTACAATGAGCAGTTCTTC
CSVKGTSGTYNEQFF
>TRBV18|-|TRBJ2-7|TRBD2
TGTGCCAGCTCACCACCCCTAGCGGAACCATGGCGCCACGAGCAGTACTTC
CASSPPLAEPWRHEQYF
>TRBV5-4|-|TRBJ2-7|TRBD2
TGTGCCAGCAGCTTTTCTTGGCGGGAGGGCCTGAACGAGCAGTACTTC
CASSFSWREGLNEQYF
>TRBV7-8|-|TRBJ2-2|TRBD2
TGTGCCAGCAGCCTTCCCGGGACTAGCCTCAGCGGGGAGCTGTTTTTT
CASSLPGTSLSGELFF
>TRBV5-5|-|TRBJ1-5|-
TGTGCCAGCAGACAAGAGGGGGGATTGAGCAATCAGCCCCAGCATTTT
CASRQEGGLSNQPQHF
>TRBV10-3|-|TRBJ2-3|-
TGTGCCATCAGTGACCTGGGGATTAGCACAGATACGCAGTATTTT
CAISDLGISTDTQYF
>TRBV10-1|-|TRBJ2-3|TRBD1
TGCGCCAGCAGTGAGGGACAGGGTGCAGATACGCAGTATTTT
CASSEGQGADTQYF
>TRBV18|-|TRBJ2-1|-
TGTGCCAGCTCAAGCAACCGGGACATTTCCTACAATGAGCAGTTCTTC
CASSSNRDISYNEQFF
>TRBV11-2|-|TRBJ2-5|-
TGTGCCAGCAGACACATTGGTAAAAGCCAAGAGACCCAGTACTTC
CASRHIGKSQETQYF
>TRBV7-2|-|TRBJ1-3|-
TGTGCCAGCAGCTCAGGTTCCGGAAACACCATATATTTT
CASSSGSGNTIYF
>TRBV28|once|TRBJ1-5|-
TGTGCCAGCAGGGGTACTAGCAATCAGCCCCAGCATTTT
CASRGTSNQPQHF
>TRBV29-1|-|TRBJ2-1|TRBD2
TGCAGCGTTGAAGATCCCAGCGGGAGGTTTCGGTTCTTC
CSVEDPSGRFRFF
>TRBV29-1|-|TRBJ2-3|TRBD2
TGCAGCGTTGAACCTGGTTCGCTAGCGGGAGCGACAGATACGCAGTATTTT
CSVEPGSLAGATDTQYF
>TRBV7-6|-|TRBJ2-1|-
TGTGCCAGCAGCTCGGAGCAGGGATCATTACCGGTATCTCCGTTCTTC
CASSSEQGSLPVSPFF
>TRBV30|-|TRBJ2-1|TRBD2
TGTGCCTGGGAGAATCGACCTCTAGCGGGAGTGGGGTACAATGAGCAGTTCTTC
CAWENRPLAGVGYNEQFF
>TRBV5-4|-|TRBJ2-2|TRBD1
TGTGCCAGCCCCGACAGGGGCAGCGGGGAGCTGTTTTTT
CASPDRGSGELFF
>TRBV7-6|-|TRBJ2-5|TRBD2
TGTGCCAGCAGCTCCAAGGGGAGCGGGAGGGCCCGAGAGACCCAGTACTTC
CASSSKGSGRARETQYF
>TRBV28|-|TRBJ2-3|-
TGTGCCACCGAAATCCGGGGCGGGGGCACAGATACGCAGTATTTT
CATEIRGGGTDTQYF
>TRBV11-1|-|TRBJ2-7|-
TGTGCCAGCAGCCTAACAGGCGCCGGGGAGCAGTACTTC
CASSLTGAGEQYF
>TRBV6-4|-|TRBJ2-1|TRBD2
TGTGCCAGCAGTCCCTCCCGAGGTAGCGGGAGGATTAGTAATGAGCAGTTCTTC
CASSPSRGSGRISNEQFF
>TRBV21-1|-|TRBJ1-5|-
TGTGCCAGCAGCTCTCCTAAAGGGGACAGCAAACGCAATCAGCCCCAGCATTTT
CASSSPKGDSKRNQPQHF
>TRBV28|-|TRBJ2-7|TRBD1
TGTGCCAGCAACCCGGGACAGGGGCTCTACGAGCAGTACTTC
CASNPGQGLYEQYF
>TRBV7-8|-|TRBJ1-4|-
TGTGCCAGCAGCCCCCCCTCCGGGTGGAAACTGTTTTTT
CASSPPSGWKLFF